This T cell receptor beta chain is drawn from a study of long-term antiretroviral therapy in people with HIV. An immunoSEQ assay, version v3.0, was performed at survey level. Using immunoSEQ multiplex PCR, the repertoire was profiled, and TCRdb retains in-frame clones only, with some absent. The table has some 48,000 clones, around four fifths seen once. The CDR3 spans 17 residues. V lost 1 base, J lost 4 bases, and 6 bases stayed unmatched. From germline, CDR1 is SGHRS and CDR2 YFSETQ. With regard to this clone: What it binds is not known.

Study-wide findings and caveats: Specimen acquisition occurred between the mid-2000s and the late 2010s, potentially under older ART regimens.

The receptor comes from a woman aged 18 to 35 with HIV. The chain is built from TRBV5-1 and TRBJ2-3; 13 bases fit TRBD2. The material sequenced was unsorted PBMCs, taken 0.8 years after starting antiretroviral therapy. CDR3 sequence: CASSLKLAGGSPDTQYF. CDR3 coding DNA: TGCGCCAGCAGCTTGAAACTAGCGGGAGGGTCCCCAGATACGCAGTATTTT.